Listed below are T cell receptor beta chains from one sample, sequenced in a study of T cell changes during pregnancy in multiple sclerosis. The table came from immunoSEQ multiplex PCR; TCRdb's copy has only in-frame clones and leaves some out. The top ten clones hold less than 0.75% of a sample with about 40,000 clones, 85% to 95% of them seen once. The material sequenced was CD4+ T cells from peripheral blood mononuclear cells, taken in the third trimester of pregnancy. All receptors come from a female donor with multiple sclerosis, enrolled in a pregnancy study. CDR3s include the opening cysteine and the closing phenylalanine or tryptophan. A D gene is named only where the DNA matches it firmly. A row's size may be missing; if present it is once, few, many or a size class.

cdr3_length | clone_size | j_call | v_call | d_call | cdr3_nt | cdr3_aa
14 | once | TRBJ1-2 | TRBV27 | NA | TGTGCCAGCAGTTTCTCGGGGGGAAGCTATGGCTACACCTTC | CASSFSGGSYGYTF
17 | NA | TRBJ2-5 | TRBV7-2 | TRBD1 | TGTGCCAGCAGCTTAGTTTTAGCATTAAACAGGGGAGAGACCCAGTACTTC | CASSLVLALNRGETQYF
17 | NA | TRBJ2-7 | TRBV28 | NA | TGTGCCAGCAGTTTATCCCTCAGGGGGGAGTCTGACTACGAGCAGTACTTC | CASSLSLRGESDYEQYF
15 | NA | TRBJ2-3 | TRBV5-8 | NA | TGTGCCAGCAGCTTCACAGGGGGGGGCACAGATACGCAGTATTTT | CASSFTGGGTDTQYF
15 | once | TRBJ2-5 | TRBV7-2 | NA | TGTGCCAGCAGCTTAGCGCAGGCACACCAAGAGACCCAGTACTTC | CASSLAQAHQETQYF
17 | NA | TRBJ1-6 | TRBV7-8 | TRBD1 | TGTGCCAGCAGCTTAAGGGCAGGGGGATCCTATAATTCACCCCTCCACTTT | CASSLRAGGSYNSPLHF
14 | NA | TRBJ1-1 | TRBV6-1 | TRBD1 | TGTGCCAGCAGTCGACAGGGGGGAGACACTGAAGCTTTCTTT | CASSRQGGDTEAFF
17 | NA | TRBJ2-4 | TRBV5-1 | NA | TGCGCCAGCAGCCCTCGGACAGATATTTTAGCCAAAAACATTCAGTACTTC | CASSPRTDILAKNIQYF
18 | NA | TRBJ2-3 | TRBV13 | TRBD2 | TGTGCCAGCAGCTTAGAAGCGCGGGGGGGCCGGGGAGCAGATACGCAGTATTTT | CASSLEARGGRGADTQYF
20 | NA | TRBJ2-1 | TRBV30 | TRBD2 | TGTGCCTGGAGGGCCTGGCGGGCGGGAGGCTTCGAACGGTCCTACAATGAGCAGTTCTTC | CAWRAWRAGGFERSYNEQFF
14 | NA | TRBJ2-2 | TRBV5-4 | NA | TGTGCCAGCAGCAATTTGACACGCACCGGGGAGCTGTTTTTT | CASSNLTRTGELFF
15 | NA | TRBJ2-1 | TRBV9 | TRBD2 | TGTGCCAGCAGCGTCGGGGGGGCCGACCACAATGAGCAGTTCTTC | CASSVGGADHNEQFF
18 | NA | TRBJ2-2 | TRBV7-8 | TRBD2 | TGTGCCAGCAGCAGCTTAGGGAGCGGGGGGGCTGACACCGGGGAGCTGTTTTTT | CASSSLGSGGADTGELFF
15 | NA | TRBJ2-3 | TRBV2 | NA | TGTGCCAGCAGTGAACCCCAGGGGAGCACAGATACGCAGTATTTT | CASSEPQGSTDTQYF
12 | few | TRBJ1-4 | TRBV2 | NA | TGTGCCAGTCGAAAACAGGGTGAAAAACTGTTTTTT | CASRKQGEKLFF
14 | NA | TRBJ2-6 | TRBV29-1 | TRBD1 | TGCAGCGTTGAAGGAGACAGGGGAGACAACGTCCTGACTTTC | CSVEGDRGDNVLTF
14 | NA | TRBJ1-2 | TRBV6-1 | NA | TGTGCCAGCAGTGCTGGCTATAGAGGGTATGGCTACACCTTC | CASSAGYRGYGYTF
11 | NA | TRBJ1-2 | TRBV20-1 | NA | TGCAGTGCTAACAGGGCCTATGGCTACACCTTC | CSANRAYGYTF
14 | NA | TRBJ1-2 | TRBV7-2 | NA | TGTGCCAGCAGCTCAAGCGCCCGGACTGATGGCTACACCTTC | CASSSSARTDGYTF
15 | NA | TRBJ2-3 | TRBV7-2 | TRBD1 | TGTGCCAGCAGCTCGTCACAGGGGATATCAGATACGCAGTATTTT | CASSSSQGISDTQYF
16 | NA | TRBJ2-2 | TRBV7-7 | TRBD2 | TGTGCCAGCAGCAGCTTAGGGGGACTAGCGACGGGGGAGCTGTTTTTT | CASSSLGGLATGELFF
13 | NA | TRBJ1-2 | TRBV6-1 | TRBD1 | TGTGCCAGCAGTCAACAGGGGGCAGATGGCTACACCTTC | CASSQQGADGYTF
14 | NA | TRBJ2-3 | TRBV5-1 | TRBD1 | TGCGCCAGCAGCTTGGAGACAGGGGGTGATACGCAGTATTTT | CASSLETGGDTQYF
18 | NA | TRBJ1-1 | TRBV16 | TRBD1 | TGTGCCAGCACCAGTTATGAATTCGGGACAGACCTGAACACTGAAGCTTTCTTT | CASTSYEFGTDLNTEAFF
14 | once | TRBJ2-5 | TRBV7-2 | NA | TGTGCCAGCAGCCCCTACGGTGGCCAAGAGACCCAGTACTTC | CASSPYGGQETQYF
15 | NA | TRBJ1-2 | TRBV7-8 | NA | TGTGCCAGCAGCTTACCCTCCGCAGGGTCCTATGGCTACACCTTC | CASSLPSAGSYGYTF
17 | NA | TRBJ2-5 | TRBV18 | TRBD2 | TGTGCCAGCTCACCAAATGGGCTAGCGGGAGGACAAGAGACCCAGTACTTC | CASSPNGLAGGQETQYF
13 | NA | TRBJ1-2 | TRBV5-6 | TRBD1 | TGTGCCAGCAGCCCGACAGGGGTATATGGCTACACCTTC | CASSPTGVYGYTF
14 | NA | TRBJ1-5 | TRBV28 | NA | TGTGCCAGCAGTTCTTACAGGGAAAGCCAGCCCCAGCATTTT | CASSSYRESQPQHF
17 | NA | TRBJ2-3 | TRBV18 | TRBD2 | TGTGCCAGCTCACAAGGGACTAGCGGGTCCTACCCAGATACGCAGTATTTT | CASSQGTSGSYPDTQYF
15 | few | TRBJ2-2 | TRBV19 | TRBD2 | TGTGCCACCCGGGGGGTAGCGGGAGCCCCCGGGGAGCTGTTTTTT | CATRGVAGAPGELFF
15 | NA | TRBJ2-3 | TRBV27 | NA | TGTGCCAGCAGTTTAAGTCCAGGGCCTTGGGATACGCAGTATTTT | CASSLSPGPWDTQYF
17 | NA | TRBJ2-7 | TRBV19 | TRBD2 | TGTGCCAGTAGTGAGAGACTAGCGGGAGATGGGGGCTACGAGCAGTACTTC | CASSERLAGDGGYEQYF
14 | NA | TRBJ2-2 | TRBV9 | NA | TGTGCCAGCAGCGTAGTCCCCGGGGGGCAGGAGCTGTTTTTT | CASSVVPGGQELFF
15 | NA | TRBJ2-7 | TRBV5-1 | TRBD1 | TGCGCCAGCAGCTTGGCCGTGACAGGGGGAGGCGAGCAGTACTTC | CASSLAVTGGGEQYF
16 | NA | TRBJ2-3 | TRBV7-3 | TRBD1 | TGTGCCAGCAGCTTAACGGGACAGGGGTGGGCAGATACGCAGTATTTT | CASSLTGQGWADTQYF
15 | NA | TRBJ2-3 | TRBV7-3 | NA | TGTGCCAGCAGCTTTCAGGGGATTAGCACAGATACGCAGTATTTT | CASSFQGISTDTQYF
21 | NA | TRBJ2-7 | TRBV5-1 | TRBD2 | TGCGCCAGCAGCTCTCCCCCCGGGACTAGCGGGAGAGTGGGGAGCTCCTACGAGCAGTACTTC | CASSSPPGTSGRVGSSYEQYF
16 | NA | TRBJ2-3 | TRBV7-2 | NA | TGTGCCAGCAGCCCTCCGGGACACCTTAGCACAGATACGCAGTATTTT | CASSPPGHLSTDTQYF